This T cell receptor (beta chain) was recovered during a study of T cells in Graves' hyperthyroidism and ophthalmopathy. General observations from the study: Within blood appeared most thyroid clonotypes that had expanded above 0.001.

Patients with uncontrolled infections, other autoimmune diseases, pregnancy or lactation were excluded. Amplification of TCR beta CDR3 regions used RNA as the template. The HTBI primer set drove a first-round RT-PCR of the TCR CDR3. From the multiplex PCR reads, TCRdb called clonotypes with MiXCR, one entry per CDR3 protein. The data hold roughly 700,000 distinct CDR3 sequences, with 15% to 20% observed a single time. This clonotype came up many times. Its antigen is as yet unknown. This CDR3 has 13 residues. The junction had 3 bases not matched to a gene; V was cut back by 5 bases and J by 6 bases. The origin of this receptor is a man aged 50-59 years with Graves' hyperthyroidism. Input material: blood. V and J are TRBV12-3 or TRBV12-4 and TRBJ2-1, with 8 bases aligning to TRBD2. The DNA of the CDR3 is TGTGCCAGCAGTCTTAGCGGGATCAATGAGCAGTTCTTC. Residues: CASSLSGINEQFF.